The next 18 T cell receptor beta chains were all read from a single sample in a study of post-analysis software for immune sequencing data (dated by TCRdb to between 2015 and 2017). Library prep was done by PCR. Sequenced on an Illumina HiSeq 2500. To reduce PCR and sequencing biases, unique molecular identifiers were incorporated into the TCR beta cDNA libraries. In-frame beta chains were kept once TCRdb had trimmed the public reads at Q25 with fastp and called clones with MiXCR. Identical CDR3 proteins give one entry, which carries the most common genes and DNA. This sample comprises about 820,000 distinct CDR3 sequences, approximately 53% of them detected only once. The ten largest clones add up to 4% to 5.5% of the sample. No antigen is known for these receptors. Results and caveats for the whole study, not just this receptor: Significantly higher frequencies in patients than in controls were found for about five TRBV segments, including TRBV5-6, TRBV5-1 and TRBV20-1.

Sequenced: blood. The receptors originated from a girl aged 5-17 years with multiple sclerosis.

V usage is TRBV20-1 and J usage is TRBJ2-3; D is ambiguous. The CDR3 extends over 10 amino acids. Germline-derived CDR1 and CDR2 are DFQATT and SNEGSKA (reference sequence). DNA for the CDR3: TGCAGCTCTGGGTCAGATACGCAGTATTTT. Translation gives CSSGSDTQYF.

This clonotype was observed a few times. The V and J genes are TRBV6-1 and TRBJ2-7; 9 bases align to TRBD1. The CDR3 loop spans 15 amino acids. Germline CDR1 is MNHNS and CDR2 is SASEGT. Germline trimming cut 2 bases from V and 6 bases from J; bases unmatched to any gene: 8. The CDR3: CASSEQGTGSFEQYF. The CDR3, as DNA: TGTGCCAGCAGTGAACAGGGGACAGGGTCGTTCGAGCAGTACTTC.

The rearrangement links TRBV5-1 to TRBJ2-7; perhaps D is TRBD1 or TRBD2 (5 bases each). The V gene's germline CDR1 is SGHRS and CDR2 YFSETQ. Trimming removed 2 bases from V and 0 bases from J, with 12 bases in between. This CDR3 contains 15 residues. CDR3 sequence reads: CASSFVTGPSYEQYF. CDR3 nucleotide sequence: TGCGCCAGCAGCTTCGTTACGGGGCCCTCCTACGAGCAGTACTTC.

This clonotype was picked up a small number of times. The chain has TRBV29-1 and TRBJ2-5, with D hard to call. The CDR3 extends over 15 amino acids. The V gene lost 1 base and the J gene lost 4 bases, with 16 bases spanning the gap. Per the germline V gene, CDR1 is SQVTM and CDR2 is ANQGSEA. The CDR3 region is CSVEVDSDNGETQYF. CDR3 in DNA: TGCAGCGTTGAAGTCGACTCCGACAATGGAGAGACCCAGTACTTC. The whole variable domain, remainder taken from reference TRBV29-1 and TRBJ2-5, is SAVISQKPSRDICQRGTSLTIQCQVDSQVTMMFWYRQQPGQSLTLIATANQGSEATYESGFVIDKFPISRPNLTFSTLTVSNMSPEDSSIYLCSVEVDSDNGETQYFGPGTRLLVL.

The J gene is TRBJ2-1, the V gene TRBV20-1, with D perhaps TRBD2 (6 bases). Germline loops: CDR1 DFQATT, CDR2 SNEGSKA (reference sequence). CDR3 length: 16 residues. V gave up 3 bases and J gave up 6 bases, with 21 bases separating them. CDR3 nucleotides: TGCAGTGCTAGCGCGAGAGGTCCGGGAGCGGGCAATGAGCAGTTCTTC. Residues: CSASARGPGAGNEQFF.

The chain uses TRBV7-3 and TRBJ2-6, with D tentatively TRBD1 (6 bases). Trimming pared 8 bases from V and 0 bases from J, leaving 17 bases between. The germline CDR1 and CDR2 sequences are SGHTA and FQGTGA. The CDR3 has 17 residues. CDR3 DNA sequence: TGTGCCAGCCTACCAATACCGACAGGCTCTGGGGCCAACGTCCTGACTTTC. It yields the protein CASLPIPTGSGANVLTF. Supplemented by reference TRBV7-3 and TRBJ2-6, the full variable domain reads GAGVSQTPSNKVTEKGKYVELRCDPISGHTALYWYRQSLGQGPEFLIYFQGTGAADDSGLPNDRFFAVRPEGSVSTLKIQRTERGDSAVYLCASLPIPTGSGANVLTFGAGSRLTVL.

The CDR3, as DNA: TGTGCCAGCAGTGATTACAGCTTTACAGGAGAGACCCAGTACTTC. The encoded protein is CASSDYSFTGETQYF. The chain joins TRBV2 to TRBJ2-5; TRBD1 might be the D (5 bases). In germline, CDR1 is SNHLY, CDR2 FYNNEI. The CDR3 consists of 15 residues. Deletions cut 3 bases from V and 4 bases from J, with 15 bases between.

This clonotype was recorded a few times. The chain has TRBV7-6 and TRBJ1-2; a weak D match, TRBD1 (6 bases). The CDR3 runs to 13 residues. V gave up 5 bases and J gave up 3 bases, with 10 bases separating them. Germline V CDR1 and CDR2: SGHVS, FNYEAQ. The CDR3 DNA follows: TGTGCCAGCAGCCTAGGGACATACTATGGCTACACCTTC. Protein product: CASSLGTYYGYTF.

This clonotype has just a few counts. The chain links TRBV15 to TRBJ2-5; maybe TRBD2 (6 bases). The J call is in doubt because the DNA end fits TRBJ2-7 better. Germline V gene sequence: CDR1 LNHNV, CDR2 YYDKDF (reference sequence). The CDR3 extends over 15 amino acids. The CDR3: CATSRDRRGDIEQYF. As DNA, the CDR3 is TGTGCCACCAGCAGAGATCGGAGGGGTGATATCGAGCAGTACTTC.

J is TRBJ1-6 and V is TRBV9, with D unclear. V shed 3 bases and J shed 8 bases, with 15 bases lying between them. In germline, CDR1 is SGDLS, CDR2 YYNGEE. The CDR3 sequence is 15 residues long. The CDR3 nucleotides are TGTGCCAGCAGCGCCAGACCGGGCTCGGATTCACCCCTCCACTTT. It translates to CASSARPGSDSPLHF.

J is TRBJ2-1 and V is TRBV6-5, with D unclear. Germline V gene data show CDR1 as MNHEY and CDR2 as SVGAGI. Deletions cut 2 bases from V and 2 bases from J, with 16 bases between. The CDR3 length is 17 residues. The chain's CDR3 is CASSYNPPERTYNEQFF. The CDR3, as DNA: TGTGCCAGCAGTTACAATCCCCCCGAGAGAACCTACAATGAGCAGTTCTTC.

This clonotype was observed a handful of times. This rearrangement joins TRBV29-1 to TRBJ1-2; 9 bases fit TRBD1. The germline CDR1 and CDR2 sequences are SQVTM and ANQGSEA. There are 12 residues in the CDR3. V dropped 5 bases and J dropped 6; count of bases not matched to a gene: 4. The CDR3 region is CSVLGQGDGYTF. CDR3 nucleotide sequence: TGCAGCGTTTTGGGACAGGGAGATGGCTACACCTTC.

The chain recombines TRBV20-1 with TRBJ2-5; 12 bases agree with TRBD2. CDR1 and CDR2 from the germline V gene are DFQATT and SNEGSKA (reference sequence). The junction had 3 bases not matched to a gene; V was cut back by 2 bases and J by 5 bases. The CDR3 is 14 residues long. The CDR3 nucleotides read TGCAGTGCTAGACTTCTAGCGGGAGGGGAGACCCAGTACTTC. This encodes CSARLLAGGETQYF.

The CDR3 DNA reads TGCAGTGCTAGAGAGAGGGGGACTACGAACACTGAAGCTTTCTTT. Its protein product is CSARERGTTNTEAFF. The genes are TRBV20-1 and TRBJ1-1; D possibly corresponds to TRBD1 (6 bases). Trimming removed 0 bases at V and 1 base at J, with 12 bases between. The CDR3 has 15 amino acids. Germline V gene lookup returns CDR1 DFQATT and CDR2 SNEGSKA (reference sequence).

The table lists this clonotype with a few counts. The rearrangement links TRBV6-6 to TRBJ1-2; D unclear. The V end lost 2 bases, the J end lost 3 bases, and 13 bases lay between the germline ends. The CDR3 loop spans 15 amino acids. From germline, CDR1 is MNHNY and CDR2 SVGAGI (reference sequence). This CDR3 is CASSYRPPKDYGYTF. CDR3 nucleotides: TGTGCCAGCAGTTACCGTCCCCCCAAGGACTATGGCTACACCTTC.

The genes are TRBV7-3 and TRBJ2-3, with no clear D. Trimming removed 3 bases from V and 0 bases from J, with 13 bases in between. CDR1 and CDR2 (germline): SGHTA, FQGTGA. The CDR3 covers 16 residues. CDR3 sequence (DNA): TGTGCCAGCAGCTTTTATACACATCTAAGCACAGATACGCAGTATTTT. Protein sequence: CASSFYTHLSTDTQYF.

Worth noting for this clonotype: Given the absence of the conserved phenylalanine or tryptophan at the CDR3 end, a read error is likely. V is TRBV29-1 and J is TRBJ1-1; D remains ambiguous. Germline CDR1 SQVTM, CDR2 ANQGSEA. This CDR3 has 14 amino acids. With 6 bases removed from V and 3 bases from J, the gap between germline ends came to 17 bases. CDR3 in DNA: TGCAGCGTCCAAGCCCAGTGGTCGTACACTGAAGCTTTCTTG. Translation gives CSVQAQWSYTEAFL.

The chain employs TRBV29-1 and TRBJ2-7; D perhaps matches TRBD2 (5 bases). CDR3 size: 14 residues. V was clipped by 3 bases and J by 3 bases, with 15 bases between them. The germline V gene encodes CDR1 SQVTM and CDR2 ANQGSEA. The CDR3, as DNA: TGCAGCGTTGAGAGTGGACGGGGAGACTACGAGCAGTACTTC. This sequence encodes CSVESGRGDYEQYF.